This T cell receptor beta chain was identified during a study of T cell changes during pregnancy in multiple sclerosis. Generated by immunoSEQ multiplex PCR, the TCRdb table keeps only in-frame clones and is missing some. The sample shows tens of thousands of clones, approximately 93% of them seen only once. The CDR3 has 17 amino acids. Germline trimming cut 1 base from V and 4 bases from J; bases unmatched to any gene: 8. Germline V gives CDR1 MGHRA, CDR2 YSYEKL. A single count supports this clone. This receptor was obtained from a female donor with multiple sclerosis, enrolled in a pregnancy study. The specimen comprised CD8+ T cells from peripheral blood mononuclear cells, sampled in the second trimester of pregnancy. The chain has TRBV4-1 and TRBJ2-2, with 8 bases matching TRBD2. CDR3 residues: CASSQVWQRESTGELFF. CDR3 DNA: TGCGCCAGCAGCCAAGTATGGCAGCGGGAGAGCACCGGGGAGCTGTTTTTT.